This is a list of T cell receptor beta chains from one sample in a study of PD-1 blockade in classical Hodgkin lymphoma. Profiled with immunoSEQ multiplex PCR; TCRdb holds only in-frame clones, not every one. The sample lists approximately 93,000 clones, around 80% seen once, with 8% to 9.5% in the top ten. Sequenced material: peripheral blood mononuclear cells (PBMCs), taken before the fourth cycle of nivolumab. All receptors derive from a human donor with classical Hodgkin lymphoma. Both conserved end residues are part of each CDR3. Each record gives: clone size, J gene, V gene, D gene, CDR3 protein, CDR3 DNA. The D gene is left open where the match is weak. Clone size appears in some rows only: once, few, many, or a class for an expanded clone.

- TRBJ1-1 TRBV16 - CASSQEGGTEAFF TGTGCCAGCAGCCAAGAGGGGGGCACTGAAGCTTTCTTT
few TRBJ2-1 TRBV5-4 - CASSLDSMLYSEQFF TGTGCCAGCAGCTTGGACTCTATGTTATATAGTGAGCAGTTCTTC
- TRBJ2-1 TRBV5-4 - CASARGISSYNEQFF TGTGCCAGCGCCCGAGGGATCAGCTCCTACAATGAGCAGTTCTTC
few TRBJ2-1 TRBV11-3 - CASSSTVHNEQFF TGTGCCAGCAGCTCGACAGTTCACAATGAGCAGTTCTTC
- TRBJ2-2 TRBV4-3 - CASSQGTGYLRGELFF TGCGCCAGCAGCCAAGGAACAGGGTATCTCCGCGGGGAGCTGTTTTTT
- TRBJ2-5 TRBV11-1 - CASSLGGPGETQYF TGTGCCAGCAGCTTAGGAGGGCCGGGGGAGACCCAGTACTTC
few TRBJ1-1 TRBV7-9 - CASSLDGVWAEAFF TGTGCCAGCAGCTTAGATGGGGTTTGGGCTGAAGCTTTCTTT
- TRBJ2-2 TRBV5-1 - CASNQRGGANTGELFF TGCGCCAGCAACCAAAGGGGGGGAGCGAACACCGGGGAGCTGTTTTTT
- TRBJ1-3 TRBV6-5 - CASSYSGGSGNTIYF TGTGCCAGCAGTTACTCGGGGGGCTCTGGAAACACCATATATTTT
- TRBJ2-7 TRBV27 - CASRRGGRSGITYEQYF TGTGCCAGCAGAAGGGGGGGAAGATCGGGGATCACCTACGAGCAGTACTTC
- TRBJ2-3 TRBV28 - CASSIWNRVYTQYF TGTGCCAGCAGTATCTGGAACAGGGTATATACGCAGTATTTT
- TRBJ1-6 TRBV7-9 TRBD1 CASSSTGDSPLHF TGTGCCAGCAGCTCGACAGGGGATTCACCCCTCCACTTT
- TRBJ2-2 TRBV5-1 - CASSRDRTNTGELFF TGCGCCAGCAGCCGCGACAGGACCAACACCGGGGAGCTGTTTTTT
- TRBJ1-4 TRBV5-4 - CASSLRGWEKLFF TGTGCCAGCAGCTTGAGAGGATGGGAAAAACTGTTTTTT
- TRBJ2-7 TRBV10-3 - CAISVAGQTYEQYF TGTGCCATCAGTGTCGCAGGGCAGACCTACGAGCAGTACTTC
- TRBJ2-1 TRBV19 - CASSPRGGTAPFF TGTGCCAGTAGTCCGCGGGGCGGGACGGCGCCGTTCTTC
- TRBJ2-2 TRBV27 TRBD1 CARTGTENTGELFF TGTGCCAGGACCGGGACAGAGAACACCGGGGAGCTGTTTTTT